This is a list of T cell receptor beta chains from one sample in a study of Ad26.COV2.S vaccination and SARS-CoV-2 variants. Method: immunoSEQ multiplex PCR; TCRdb's copy keeps in-frame clones and lacks some. The table has approximately 500,000 clones, around 88% seen once. Sequencing was performed on peripheral blood, taken in a trial of Ad26.COV2.S vaccine versus placebo. The receptors were gathered from a person between 18 and 60 years old who received the Ad26.COV2.S COVID-19 vaccine or a placebo. CDR3s include the opening cysteine and the closing phenylalanine or tryptophan. D genes are given only for firm matches. Not every row has a clone size; where given, it reads once, few, many or a size class.

clone size	D gene	V gene	J gene	CDR3 protein	CDR3 DNA
-	-	TRBV5-1	TRBJ1-3	CASSMSATGFSSGNTIYF	TGCGCCAGCAGTATGTCGGCGACAGGTTTTAGCTCTGGAAACACCATATATTTT
-	-	TRBV5-1	TRBJ2-2	CASSLDSTGELFF	TGCGCCAGCAGCTTGGATTCCACCGGGGAGCTGTTTTTT
-	-	TRBV27	TRBJ1-1	CASSGPRTTNTEAFF	TGTGCCAGCAGTGGGCCCCGGACGACGAACACTGAAGCTTTCTTT
-	-	TRBV3-1/TRBV3-2	TRBJ1-1	CASSNRGGDTEAFF	TGTGCCAGCAGCAATAGGGGGGGGGACACTGAAGCTTTCTTT
-	-	TRBV5-1	TRBJ1-2	CASSLVLGRNIQGYTF	TGCGCCAGCAGCTTGGTGCTGGGACGGAACATACAAGGCTACACCTTC
-	-	TRBV6-5	TRBJ1-5	CASRWAGIQPQHF	TGTGCCAGCAGGTGGGCAGGTATCCAGCCCCAGCATTTT
few	-	TRBV28	TRBJ2-3	CASSSFRGPDTQYF	TGTGCCAGCAGTTCCTTCAGGGGCCCAGATACGCAGTATTTT
-	-	TRBV7-2	TRBJ2-7	CASSPRGGGQGTYEQYF	TGTGCCAGCAGCCCCCGAGGGGGGGGCCAGGGTACCTACGAGCAGTACTTC
-	-	TRBV27	TRBJ2-7	CASSLSRFYEQYF	TGTGCCAGCAGTTTAAGCCGGTTCTACGAGCAGTACTTC
-	-	TRBV9	TRBJ1-6	CASSPRVSDSPLHF	TGTGCCAGCAGCCCCAGGGTATCGGATTCACCCCTCCACTTT
-	-	TRBV4-3	TRBJ2-3	CASSQEGPDLFSTDTQYF	TGCGCCAGCAGCCAAGAGGGCCCAGACTTATTTAGCACAGATACGCAGTATTTT
-	-	TRBV7-2	TRBJ2-5	CASKTLTGTSAETQYF	TGTGCCAGCAAGACCTTAACCGGGACCTCGGCGGAGACCCAGTACTTC